The 19 T cell receptor beta chains reported below all come from one sample, sequenced in a study of monozygotic twins with inflammatory bowel disease. TCRdb reprocessed the 5' RACE reads and keeps a single row for each CDR3 protein, giving no DNA. Here the sample table reports fewer than 400,000 distinct CDR3 sequences. The material sequenced was blood. The receptor set was obtained from a human donor with ulcerative colitis or Crohn's disease, or a healthy co-twin of an affected twin (not recorded which).

The V and J genes are TRBV5-1 and TRBJ1-1. Germline V lookup: CDR1 SGHRS, CDR2 YFSETQ. The CDR3 is made up of 14 amino acids. CDR3 loop: CASSLRVSGTEAFF.

This chain joins TRBV12-3 or TRBV12-4 and TRBJ1-5; TCRdb gives TRBD1 as the D gene, but with no DNA this cannot be confirmed. The CDR3 contains 15 residues. The CDR3 region is CASTLGDRLNQPQHF.

The chain employs TRBV28 and TRBJ1-1; TCRdb gives TRBD1 as the D gene, but with no DNA this cannot be confirmed. There are 15 residues in the CDR3. CDR1 is MDHEN and CDR2 is SYDVKM in the germline V gene. The CDR3 sequence is CATTGHQNMNTEAFF.

CDR3 protein: CASSLTRQTTIYEQYF. V is TRBV12-3 or TRBV12-4 and J is TRBJ2-7. The CDR3 extends over 16 amino acids.

The genes are TRBV4-3 and TRBJ2-5. The CDR3 is 13 residues long. Germline CDR1 LGHNA, CDR2 YSLEER. This CDR3 reads CASSQDAWETQYF.

V and J are TRBV15 and TRBJ1-2; TCRdb's D call, TRBD1, is unchecked because there is no DNA. The CDR3 extends over 16 amino acids. In germline, CDR1 is LNHNV, CDR2 YYDKDF (reference sequence). CDR3 loop: CATSRGDSERGYGYTF.

The rearrangement links TRBV20-1 to TRBJ2-1. The CDR3 has 14 amino acids. CDR1 is DFQATT and CDR2 is SNEGSKA in the germline V gene (reference sequence). CDR3: CSASGGSSYNEQFF.

This sequence joins TRBV7-2 and TRBJ2-4. Germline lookup yields CDR1 SGHTA and CDR2 FQGNSA. CDR3 length: 12 amino acids. CDR3 in amino acids: CASSLSKNIQYF.

J is TRBJ2-7 and V is TRBV5-5; TCRdb reports TRBD1, a call that lacks DNA to check it against. This CDR3 region has 13 residues. The V gene's germline CDR1 is SGHKS and CDR2 YYEKEE (reference sequence). CDR3 sequence reads: CASSYQGIYEQYF.

This chain links TRBV4-3 with TRBJ2-2; TCRdb returns TRBD2, unconfirmable since there is no DNA. CDR3 length equals 18 residues. In germline, CDR1 is LGHNA, CDR2 YSLEER. The CDR3 protein is CASSQEPTSGGDTGELFF.

This chain links TRBV29-1 with TRBJ1-1; with no DNA, the TCRdb D assignment of TRBD1 cannot be verified. Germline values: CDR1 SQVTM, CDR2 ANQGSEA. The CDR3 length is 14 residues. CDR3 in amino acids: CSAHPTLTNTEAFF.

The CDR3 sequence is CKCRSSGGSTDTQYF. This rearrangement joins TRBV20-1 to TRBJ2-3; checking the TCRdb D call of TRBD2 is not possible without DNA. Germline V gives CDR1 DFQATT, CDR2 SNEGSKA (reference sequence). This CDR3 has 15 amino acids.

The V and J genes are TRBV6-2 or TRBV6-3 and TRBJ1-2; without DNA, the TCRdb call of TRBD1 cannot be checked. This CDR3 has 13 amino acids. CDR1 is MNHEY and CDR2 is SVGEGT in the germline V gene. The CDR3 sequence: CASSYSGTAGYTF.

The chain recombines TRBV3-1 with TRBJ2-7; the TCRdb D gene call, TRBD2, has no DNA to confirm it. There are 15 residues in the CDR3. Germline CDR1 LGHDT, CDR2 YNNKEL (reference sequence). The CDR3 reads CASSRKLAGPYEQYF.

The chain employs TRBV12-3 or TRBV12-4 and TRBJ1-5; TCRdb returns TRBD1, unconfirmable since there is no DNA. The CDR3 contains 14 residues. CDR3 protein: CASSPTGRNQPQHF.

This chain uses TRBV20-1 with TRBJ2-1; TCRdb proposes TRBD2, but this gene call is untestable without DNA. This CDR3 region has 16 residues. From germline, CDR1 is DFQATT and CDR2 SNEGSKA (reference sequence). CDR3 protein: CSAVIRTSAPNNEQFF.

The chain couples TRBV10-3 to TRBJ2-1. This CDR3 is built from 13 residues. Germline CDR1 ENHRY, CDR2 SYGVKD. The CDR3 loop reads CAISVQVMDEQFF.

V usage is TRBV12-3 or TRBV12-4 and J usage is TRBJ2-7. The CDR3 extends over 14 amino acids. The CDR3 spells CASRLSGSSYEQYF.

This CDR3 reads CASSPAGKVSDTQYF. The chain employs TRBV6-2 or TRBV6-3 and TRBJ2-3. The CDR3 has 15 residues. Germline V gives CDR1 MNHEY, CDR2 SVGEGT.